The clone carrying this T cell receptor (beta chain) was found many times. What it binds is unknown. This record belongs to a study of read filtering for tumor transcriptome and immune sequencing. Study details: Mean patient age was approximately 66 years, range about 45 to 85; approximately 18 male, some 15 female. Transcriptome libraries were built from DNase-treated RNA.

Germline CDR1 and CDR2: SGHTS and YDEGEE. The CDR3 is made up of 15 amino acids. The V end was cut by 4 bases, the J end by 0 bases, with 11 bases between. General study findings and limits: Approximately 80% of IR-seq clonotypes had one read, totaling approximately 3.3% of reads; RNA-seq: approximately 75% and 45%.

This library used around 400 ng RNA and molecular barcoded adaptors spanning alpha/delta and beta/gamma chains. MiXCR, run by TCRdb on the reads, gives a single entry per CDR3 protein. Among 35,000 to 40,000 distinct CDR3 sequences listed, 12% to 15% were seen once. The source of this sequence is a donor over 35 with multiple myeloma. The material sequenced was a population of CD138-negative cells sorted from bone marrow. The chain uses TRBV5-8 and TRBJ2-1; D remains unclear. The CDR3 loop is CASSKDPSSYNEQFF. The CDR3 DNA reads TGTGCCAGCAGCAAAGACCCTAGCTCCTACAATGAGCAGTTCTTC.